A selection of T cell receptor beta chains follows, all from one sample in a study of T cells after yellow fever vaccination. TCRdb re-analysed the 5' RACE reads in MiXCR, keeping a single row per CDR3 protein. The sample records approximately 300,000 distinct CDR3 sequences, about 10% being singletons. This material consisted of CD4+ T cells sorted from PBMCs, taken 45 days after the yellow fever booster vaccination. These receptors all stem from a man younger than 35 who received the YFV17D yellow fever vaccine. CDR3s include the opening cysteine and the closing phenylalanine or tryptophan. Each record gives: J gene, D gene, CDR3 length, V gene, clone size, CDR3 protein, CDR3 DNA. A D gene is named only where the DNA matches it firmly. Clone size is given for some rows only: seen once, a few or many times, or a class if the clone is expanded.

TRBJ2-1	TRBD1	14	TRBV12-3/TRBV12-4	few	CASSIRQGADEQFF	TGTGCCAGCAGTATAAGACAGGGGGCGGATGAGCAGTTCTTC
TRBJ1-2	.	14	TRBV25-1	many	CASSDVENRPGYTF	TGTGCCAGCAGTGATGTCGAGAACCGCCCCGGCTACACCTTC
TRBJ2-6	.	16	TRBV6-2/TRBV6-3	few	CASSPGGGAGANVLTF	TGTGCCAGCAGCCCCGGTGGGGGCGCTGGGGCCAACGTCCTGACTTTC
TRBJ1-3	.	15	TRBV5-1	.	CASSFDGESGNTIYF	TGCGCCAGCAGCTTCGACGGGGAATCTGGAAACACCATATATTTT
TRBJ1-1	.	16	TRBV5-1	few	CASSALTAILNTEAFF	TGCGCCAGCAGCGCCCTGACAGCGATCCTGAACACTGAAGCTTTCTTT
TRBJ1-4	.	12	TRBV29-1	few	CSAETDNEKLFF	TGCAGCGCCGAGACTGACAATGAAAAACTGTTTTTT
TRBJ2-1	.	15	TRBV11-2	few	CASSLDVAQTNEQFF	TGTGCCAGCAGCTTAGATGTGGCCCAGACCAACGAGCAGTTCTTC
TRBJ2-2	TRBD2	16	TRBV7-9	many	CASSPPLAANTGELFF	TGTGCCAGCAGCCCACCCCTAGCGGCGAACACCGGGGAGCTGTTTTTT
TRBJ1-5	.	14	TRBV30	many	CAWSVSGLGQPQHF	TGTGCCTGGAGTGTCTCAGGGTTAGGTCAGCCCCAGCATTTT
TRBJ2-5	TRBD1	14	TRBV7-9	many	CASSLRTGQETQYF	TGTGCCAGCAGCTTACGGACAGGCCAAGAGACCCAGTACTTC
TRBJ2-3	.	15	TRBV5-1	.	CASSFGNPITDTQYF	TGCGCCAGCAGCTTCGGCAACCCGATCACAGATACGCAGTATTTT
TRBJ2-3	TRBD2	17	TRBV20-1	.	CSATRAGGGTHPIGQYF	TGCAGTGCTACCCGTGCTGGCGGGGGGACCCACCCCATCGGGCAGTATTTT
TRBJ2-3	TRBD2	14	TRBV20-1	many	CSVAGLPRTDTQYF	TGCAGTGTTGCGGGACTACCACGCACAGATACGCAGTATTTT
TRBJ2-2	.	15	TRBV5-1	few	CASSLGTQNTGELFF	TGCGCCAGCAGCTTGGGGACTCAGAACACCGGGGAGCTGTTTTTT
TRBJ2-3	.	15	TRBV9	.	CASSVGGKGTDTQYF	TGTGCCAGCAGCGTAGGTGGGAAGGGTACAGATACGCAGTATTTT
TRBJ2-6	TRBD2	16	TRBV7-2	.	CASTRGGGTGANVLTF	TGTGCCAGCACCCGCGGGGGGGGAACTGGGGCCAACGTCCTGACTTTC